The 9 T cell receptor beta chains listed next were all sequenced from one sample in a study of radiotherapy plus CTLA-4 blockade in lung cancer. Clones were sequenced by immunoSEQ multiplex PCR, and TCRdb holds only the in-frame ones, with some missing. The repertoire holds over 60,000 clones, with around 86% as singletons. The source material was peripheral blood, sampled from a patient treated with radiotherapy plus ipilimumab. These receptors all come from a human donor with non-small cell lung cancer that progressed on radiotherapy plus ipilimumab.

The CDR3: CASGAVLAYNEQFF. CDR3 nucleotide sequence: TGTGCCAGCGGAGCGGTGCTGGCCTACAATGAGCAGTTCTTC. The chain combines TRBV2 with TRBJ2-1; possibly TRBD2 for D (5 bases). This CDR3 comprises 14 residues. Trimming took off 8 bases at V and 2 bases at J, with 13 bases between the two ends. CDR1 and CDR2 from the germline V gene are SNHLY and FYNNEI.

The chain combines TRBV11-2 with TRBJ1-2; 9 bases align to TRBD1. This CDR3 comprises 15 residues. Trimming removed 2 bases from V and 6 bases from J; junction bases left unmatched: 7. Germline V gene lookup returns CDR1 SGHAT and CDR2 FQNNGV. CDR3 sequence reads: CASSLFRQGGNGYTF. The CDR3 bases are TGTGCCAGCAGCTTATTTCGACAGGGGGGGAATGGCTACACCTTC.

The CDR3 DNA reads as TGTGCCACCCGTATCGAGGAGTCAAGCAATCAGCCCCAGCATTTT. Protein product: CATRIEESSNQPQHF. The rearrangement links TRBV28 to TRBJ1-5, with D uncertain. V was trimmed by 10 bases and J by 1 base, leaving 17 bases between them. The CDR3 extends over 15 amino acids. Per germline, CDR1 MDHEN and CDR2 SYDVKM.

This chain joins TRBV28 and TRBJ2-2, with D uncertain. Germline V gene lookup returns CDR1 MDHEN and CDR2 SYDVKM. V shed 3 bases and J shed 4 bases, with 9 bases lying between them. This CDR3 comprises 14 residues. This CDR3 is CASSFWKFTGELFF. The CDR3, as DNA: TGTGCCAGCAGTTTTTGGAAGTTCACCGGGGAGCTGTTTTTT.

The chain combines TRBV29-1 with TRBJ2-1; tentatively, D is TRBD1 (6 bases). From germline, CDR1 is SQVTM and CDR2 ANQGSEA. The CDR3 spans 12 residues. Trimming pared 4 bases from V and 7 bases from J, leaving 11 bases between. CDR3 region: CSVGRGHNEQFF. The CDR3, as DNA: TGCAGCGTTGGCAGGGGACATAATGAGCAGTTCTTC.

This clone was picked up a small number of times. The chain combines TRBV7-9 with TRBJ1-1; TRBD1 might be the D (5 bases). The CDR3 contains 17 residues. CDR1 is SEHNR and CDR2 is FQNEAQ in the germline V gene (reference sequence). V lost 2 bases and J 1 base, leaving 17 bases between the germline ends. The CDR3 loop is CASSLRGVTAKNTEAFF. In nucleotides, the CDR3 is TGTGCCAGCAGCTTAAGAGGGGTGACAGCGAAGAACACTGAAGCTTTCTTT.

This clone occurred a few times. CDR3 loop: CASSVEANTEAFF. CDR3 DNA sequence: TGTGCCAGCAGTGTCGAGGCGAACACTGAAGCTTTCTTT. The chain has TRBV6-4 and TRBJ1-1; D call uncertain. V gave up 4 bases and J gave up 1 base, with 7 bases separating them. The CDR3 is 13 amino acids. CDR1 and CDR2 (germline): MRHNA, SNTAGT.

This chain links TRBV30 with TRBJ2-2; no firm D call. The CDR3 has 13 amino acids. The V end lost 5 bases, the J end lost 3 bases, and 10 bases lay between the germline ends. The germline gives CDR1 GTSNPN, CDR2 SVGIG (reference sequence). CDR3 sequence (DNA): TGTGCCTGGGCGACCCGCCACACCGGGGAGCTGTTTTTT. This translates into CAWATRHTGELFF.

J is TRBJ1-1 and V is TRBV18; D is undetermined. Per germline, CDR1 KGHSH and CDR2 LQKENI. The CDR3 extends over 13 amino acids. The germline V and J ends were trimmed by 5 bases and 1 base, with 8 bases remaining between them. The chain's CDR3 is CASSESGNTEAFF. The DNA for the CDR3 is TGTGCCAGCTCAGAGTCAGGGAACACTGAAGCTTTCTTT.